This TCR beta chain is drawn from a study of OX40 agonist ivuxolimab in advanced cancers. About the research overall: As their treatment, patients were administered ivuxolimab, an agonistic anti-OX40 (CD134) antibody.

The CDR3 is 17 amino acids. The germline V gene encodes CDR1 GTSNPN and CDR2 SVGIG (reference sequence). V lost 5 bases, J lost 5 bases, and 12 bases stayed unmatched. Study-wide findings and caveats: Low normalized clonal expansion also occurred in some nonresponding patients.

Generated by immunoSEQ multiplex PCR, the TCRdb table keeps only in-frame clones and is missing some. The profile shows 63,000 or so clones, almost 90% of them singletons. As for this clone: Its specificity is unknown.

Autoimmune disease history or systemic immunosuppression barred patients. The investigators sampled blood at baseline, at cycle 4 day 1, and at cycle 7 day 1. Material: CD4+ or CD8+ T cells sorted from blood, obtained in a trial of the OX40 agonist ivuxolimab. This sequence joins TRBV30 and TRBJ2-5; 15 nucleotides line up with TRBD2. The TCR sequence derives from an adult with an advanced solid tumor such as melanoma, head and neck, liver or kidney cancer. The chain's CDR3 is CAWARGLAGGPGETQYF. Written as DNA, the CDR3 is TGTGCCTGGGCCCGAGGACTAGCGGGGGGGCCGGGCGAGACCCAGTACTTC. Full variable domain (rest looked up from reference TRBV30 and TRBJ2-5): SQTIHQWPATLVQPVGSPLSLECTVEGTSNPNLYWYRQAAGRGLQLLFYSVGIGQISSEVPQNLSASRPQDRQFILSSKKLLLSDSGFYLCAWARGLAGGPGETQYFGPGTRLLVL.